These 16 T cell receptor beta chains were all obtained from the same sample, sequenced in a study of blood T cell repertoires in COVID-19. Measured with immunoSEQ multiplex PCR; TCRdb has only the in-frame clones, and not every one. The sample has roughly 300,000 clones, around 87% seen once; the top ten hold approximately 1.6%. Material: peripheral blood. These receptors came from a woman aged 40 to 50 who had recovered from COVID-19.

In its sample, this clone was seen once. The DNA for the CDR3 is TGTGCCAGCAGTTACTTCTCTAGCGGGGGGCGAGAGACCCAGTACTTC. Translated, it gives CASSYFSSGGRETQYF. The chain uses TRBV6-2 or TRBV6-3 and TRBJ2-5, with 11 bases lining up with TRBD2. Germline V gene data show CDR1 as MNHEY and CDR2 as SVGEGT. Trimming cost V 1 base and J 4 bases; bases outside gene matches: 5. The CDR3 contains 16 residues.

The chain links TRBV19 to TRBJ1-1, with 11 bases matching TRBD1. CDR3 length equals 16 residues. V lost 5 bases and J lost 3; bases outside the gene matches: 8. CDR1 LNHDA and CDR2 SQIVND come from the germline V gene (reference sequence). CDR3 coding DNA: TGTGCCAGTAGTCATGGGACAGGGGGGCCGGACACTGAAGCTTTCTTT. Translating gives CASSHGTGGPDTEAFF.

This clone was observed a handful of times. The gene calls are TRBV7-9 and TRBJ2-7, with 7 bases aligning to TRBD1. Germline loops: CDR1 SEHNR, CDR2 FQNEAQ (reference sequence). Trimming removed 4 bases from V and 3 bases from J; junction bases left unmatched: 0. The CDR3 totals 12 residues. CDR3 residues: CASSWTGYEQYF. The CDR3 DNA reads as TGTGCCAGCAGCTGGACAGGCTACGAGCAGTACTTC.

The chain links TRBV7-8 to TRBJ1-2; TRBD1 agrees at 11 bases. CDR1 and CDR2 from the germline V gene are SGHVS and FQNEAQ. The CDR3 runs to 14 residues. Unmatched junction bases numbered 5, after V lost 4 bases and J lost 7 bases. In DNA form, the CDR3 reads TGTGCCAGCAGCTGGACAGGGGGCGTCTCTGGCTACACCTTC. Its protein is CASSWTGGVSGYTF.

V usage is TRBV6-6 and J usage is TRBJ1-1; D is unresolved. The CDR3 runs to 13 residues. V was cut by 2 bases and J by 5 bases, with 9 bases left in between. Germline V gene data show CDR1 as MNHNY and CDR2 as SVGAGI (reference sequence). This CDR3 reads CASSYVGRTEAFF. The CDR3 DNA is TGTGCCAGCAGTTACGTGGGGAGAACTGAAGCTTTCTTT.

CDR3 protein: CATSPTVFMNTEAFF. The CDR3 DNA follows: TGTGCCACCTCGCCCACAGTTTTCATGAACACTGAAGCTTTCTTT. The chain employs TRBV6-5 and TRBJ1-1, with no clear D. Trimming stripped 10 bases from V and 0 bases from J, with 18 bases between. Germline assignment: CDR1 MNHEY and CDR2 SVGAGI. This CDR3 comprises 15 residues.

J is TRBJ2-7 and V is TRBV10-3, with 9 bases fitting TRBD1. The CDR3 contains 14 residues. The V segment lost 6 bases and the J segment 3 bases; nucleotides outside the gene matches: 6. Germline CDR1 reads ENHRY; CDR2 reads SYGVKD. The chain's CDR3 is CAISSGTGLYEQYF. DNA of the CDR3: TGTGCCATCAGCTCCGGGACAGGGCTCTACGAGCAGTACTTC.

Turning to this clone: In the same sample, other DNA sequences code for this CDR3. This chain links TRBV20-1 with TRBJ1-2; the D is unclear. CDR1 and CDR2 from the germline V gene are DFQATT and SNEGSKA (reference sequence). Trimming shortened V by 5 bases and J by 0 bases, and 4 bases separated the two germline ends. The CDR3 loop spans 11 amino acids. DNA for the CDR3: TGCAGTGCTCCGGCTAACTATGGCTACACCTTC. It specifies CSAPANYGYTF.

This chain connects TRBV5-1 to TRBJ2-6; 8 positions match TRBD1. The J segment lost 0 bases and the V segment lost 4 bases, leaving 9 bases of the junction unmatched. CDR1 and CDR2 from the germline V gene are SGHRS and YFSETQ. This CDR3 is 18 amino acids long. The CDR3 region has the DNA TGCGCCAGCAGCGCCGTAGGGACAGGAAGCTCTGGGGCCAACGTCCTGACTTTC. This gives the protein CASSAVGTGSSGANVLTF.

The rearrangement joins TRBV10-3 to TRBJ2-7; D remains ambiguous. The CDR3 is 14 amino acids. Germline V gene sequence: CDR1 ENHRY, CDR2 SYGVKD. The V end was cut by 2 bases, the J end by 3 bases, with 11 bases between. This CDR3 reads CAISEINSVYEQYF. The CDR3, as DNA: TGTGCCATCAGTGAGATCAACTCCGTCTACGAGCAGTACTTC.

The chain uses TRBV14 and TRBJ1-1; D remains ambiguous. CDR3 length equals 15 residues. V lost 3 bases and J 6 bases, leaving 17 bases between the germline ends. The germline V gene has CDR1 SGHDN and CDR2 FVKESK. The CDR3 DNA sequence: TGTGCCAGCAGCCACCTACCCACATGGGGAGCTGAAGCTTTCTTT. Protein: CASSHLPTWGAEAFF.

CDR3 bases: TGTGCCAGCAAGACTAGCGGGGGGGCCTTCGCGGAGCTGTTTTTT. Translating it yields CASKTSGGAFAELFF. The rearrangement uses TRBV6-5 and TRBJ2-2, with 14 positions matching TRBD2. The CDR3 is made up of 15 amino acids. Germline V gene data show CDR1 as MNHEY and CDR2 as SVGAGI. With V trimmed by 7 bases and J by 10 bases, 8 bases remained unmatched.

The genes are TRBV19 and TRBJ2-1; D remains unclear. V was pared by 5 bases and J by 7 bases, with 21 bases between. The CDR3 is 16 residues long. Germline values: CDR1 LNHDA, CDR2 SQIVND (reference sequence). The CDR3 nucleotides are TGTGCCAGTAGTTTTTTAAAAAGGCCTCTAGAGAATGAGCAGTTCTTC. It is translated as CASSFLKRPLENEQFF.

The chain joins TRBV5-8 to TRBJ1-5, with 8 positions matching TRBD1. Losses at the gene ends were 4 bases for V and 0 bases for J; bases not matched to a gene: 6. This CDR3 contains 16 residues. Germline CDR1 is SGHTS and CDR2 is YDEGEE. The CDR3 coding sequence is TGTGCCAGCAGCCCGGACAGGGAGGGTAGCAATCAGCCCCAGCATTTT. This sequence encodes CASSPDREGSNQPQHF.

This chain joins TRBV11-2 and TRBJ1-1, with 7 bases fitting TRBD1. Germline loops: CDR1 SGHAT, CDR2 FQNNGV. The CDR3 has 16 residues. Germline trimming cut 2 bases from V and 3 bases from J; bases unmatched to any gene: 9. The CDR3 region is CASSLRQGGGYTEAFF. DNA for the CDR3: TGTGCCAGCAGCTTAAGGCAGGGGGGTGGGTACACTGAAGCTTTCTTT.

The gene calls are TRBV3-1 (or the pseudogene TRBV3-2) and TRBJ2-5; D is unresolved. The germline gives CDR1 LGHDT, CDR2 YNNKEL (reference sequence). Between the trimmed V and J ends, which lost 3 bases and 7 bases, there was a span of 9 bases. This CDR3 region has 12 residues. Here the CDR3 reads CASSQYMRTQYF. DNA of the CDR3: TGTGCCAGCAGCCAGTATATGCGGACCCAGTACTTC.